This T cell receptor (beta chain) was identified during a study of beta chain features in type 1 diabetes. Across the study: The study examined some 110,000,000 sorted cells across all samples.

Note on this clone: Its antigen is not identified.

cDNA synthesis used the whole RNA isolate, giving expressed TCRB sequences. TCRdb keeps only in-frame clones here, not all; method: immunoSEQ multiplex PCR. The sample holds roughly 150,000 clones, approximately 8% seen once. Study-level points and caveats: Type 1 diabetes patients had moderately but significantly shorter TCRB CDR3s in all four CD4+ subsets. cDNA-based reads could over-represent cells with high TCR expression.

The germline V gene has CDR1 SGHRS and CDR2 YFSETQ. Deletions cut 4 bases from V and 5 bases from J, with 18 bases between. This CDR3 contains 15 residues. The sample taken for sequencing was central memory CD4+ T cells from blood. The sequence was obtained from a woman in her thirties or forties with type 1 diabetes. The V call is TRBV5-1, the J call TRBJ2-5; D possibly corresponds to TRBD2 (5 bases). CDR3 sequence: CASSHEGLARETQYF. CDR3 in DNA: TGCGCCAGCAGCCACGAAGGGCTAGCAAGGGAGACCCAGTACTTC.